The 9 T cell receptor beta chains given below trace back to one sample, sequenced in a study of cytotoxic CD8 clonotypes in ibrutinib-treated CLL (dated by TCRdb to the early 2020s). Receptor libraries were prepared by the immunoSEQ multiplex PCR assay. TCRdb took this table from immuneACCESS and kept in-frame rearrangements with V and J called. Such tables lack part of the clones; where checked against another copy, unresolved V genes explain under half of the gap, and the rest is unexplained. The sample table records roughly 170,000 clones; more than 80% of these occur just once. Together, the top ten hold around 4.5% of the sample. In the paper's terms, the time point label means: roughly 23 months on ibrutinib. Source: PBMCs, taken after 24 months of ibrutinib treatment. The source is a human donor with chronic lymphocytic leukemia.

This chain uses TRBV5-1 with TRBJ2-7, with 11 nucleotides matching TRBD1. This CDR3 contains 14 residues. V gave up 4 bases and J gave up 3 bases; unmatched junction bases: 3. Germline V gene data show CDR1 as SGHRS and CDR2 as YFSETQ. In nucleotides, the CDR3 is TGCGCCAGCAGCCAGGGACAGGGGGGCTACGAGCAGTACTTC. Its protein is CASSQGQGGYEQYF. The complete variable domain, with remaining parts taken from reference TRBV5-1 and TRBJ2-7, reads KAGVTQTPRYLIKTRGQQVTLSCSPISGHRSVSWYQQTPGQGLQFLFEYFSETQRNKGNFPGRFSGRQFSNSRSEMNVSTLELGDSALYLCASSQGQGGYEQYFGPGTRLTVT.

CDR3 bases: TGTGCCAGCAGCCGGGACACTTTCGAGCAGTACTTC. This sequence encodes CASSRDTFEQYF. V is TRBV11-2 and J is TRBJ2-7; D may be TRBD1 (6 bases). V lost 5 bases to trimming and J lost 6 bases, with 11 bases between them. The CDR3 sequence is 12 residues long. The germline CDR1 and CDR2 sequences are SGHAT and FQNNGV. Variable domain in full (rest from reference TRBV11-2 and TRBJ2-7): EAGVAQSPRYKIIEKRQSVAFWCNPISGHATLYWYQQILGQGPKLLIQFQNNGVVDDSQLPKDRFSAERLKGVDSTLKIQPAKLEDSAVYLCASSRDTFEQYFGPGTRLTVT.

CDR3: CASSLETTNTGELFF. CDR3 nucleotides: TGCGCCAGCAGCTTAGAGACTACGAACACCGGGGAGCTGTTTTTT. The V call is TRBV5-1, the J call TRBJ2-2; possible D gene TRBD2, 5 bases. V lost 2 bases to trimming and J lost 0 bases, with 8 bases between them. This CDR3 is 15 amino acids long. In germline, CDR1 is SGHRS, CDR2 YFSETQ.

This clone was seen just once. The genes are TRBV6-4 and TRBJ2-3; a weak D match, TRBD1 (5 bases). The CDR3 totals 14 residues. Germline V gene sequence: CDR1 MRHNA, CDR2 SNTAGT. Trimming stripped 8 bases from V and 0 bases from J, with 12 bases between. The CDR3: CASRQTPSTDTQYF. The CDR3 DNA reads TGTGCCAGCCGACAGACGCCTAGCACAGATACGCAGTATTTT.

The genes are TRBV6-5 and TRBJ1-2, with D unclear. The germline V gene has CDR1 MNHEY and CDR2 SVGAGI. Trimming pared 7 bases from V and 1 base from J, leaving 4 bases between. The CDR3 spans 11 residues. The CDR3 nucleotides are TGTGCCAGCATGTATAACTATGGCTACACCTTC. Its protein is CASMYNYGYTF.

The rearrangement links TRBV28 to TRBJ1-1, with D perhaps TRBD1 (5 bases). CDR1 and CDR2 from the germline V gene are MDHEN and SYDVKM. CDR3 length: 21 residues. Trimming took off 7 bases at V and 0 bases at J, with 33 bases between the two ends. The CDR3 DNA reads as TGTGCCAGCACCGGGTCCGGGGGTGCAAGGACTCCCCCTATTATGAACACTGAAGCTTTCTTT. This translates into CASTGSGGARTPPIMNTEAFF.

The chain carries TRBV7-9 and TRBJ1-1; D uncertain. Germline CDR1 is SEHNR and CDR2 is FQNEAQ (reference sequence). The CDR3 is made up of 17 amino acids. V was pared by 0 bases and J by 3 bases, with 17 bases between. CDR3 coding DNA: TGTGCCAGCAGCTTAGCCCCCAAGCACCCGGACCACACTGAAGCTTTCTTT. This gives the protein CASSLAPKHPDHTEAFF. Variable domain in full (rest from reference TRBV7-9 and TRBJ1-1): DTGVSQNPRHKITKRGQNVTFRCDPISEHNRLYWYRQTLGQGPEFLTYFQNEAQLEKSRLLSDRFSAERPKGSFSTLEIQRTEQGDSAMYLCASSLAPKHPDHTEAFFGQGTRLTVV.

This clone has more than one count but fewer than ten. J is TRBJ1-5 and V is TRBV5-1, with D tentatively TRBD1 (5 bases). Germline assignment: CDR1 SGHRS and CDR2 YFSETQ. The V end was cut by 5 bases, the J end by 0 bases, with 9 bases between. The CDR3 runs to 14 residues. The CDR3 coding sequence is TGCGCCAGCAGACCGACAGATAGCAATCAGCCCCAGCATTTT. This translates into CASRPTDSNQPQHF.

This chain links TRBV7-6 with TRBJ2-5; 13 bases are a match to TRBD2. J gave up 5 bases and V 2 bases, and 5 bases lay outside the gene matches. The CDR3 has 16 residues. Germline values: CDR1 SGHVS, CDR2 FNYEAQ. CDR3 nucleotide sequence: TGTGCCAGCAGCTTAACTAGCGGGAGGGCGAGGGAGACCCAGTACTTC. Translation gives CASSLTSGRARETQYF.